The clone carrying this T cell receptor (beta chain) was detected many times. Genomic DNA constituted the template upon which TCR beta VDJ and CDR3 profiling was performed. TCRdb reprocessed the reads with MiXCR, giving one entry per CDR3 protein. This sample has around 170,000 distinct CDR3 sequences, with roughly 50% found just once. The authors sequenced patients whose flow cytometry had shown CD8+CD57+ cell expansion. Patients had not yet gotten any therapy when their blood was taken for sampling. The sample comes from a study of CD8+CD57+ T cells in acquired aplastic anemia. Trimming cost V 0 bases and J 0 bases, with 11 bases left between them. Germline V gives CDR1 SGHNT, CDR2 YYREEE (reference sequence). The CDR3 covers 16 residues.

The V and J genes are TRBV5-4 and TRBJ2-3, with D perhaps matching TRBD2 (6 bases). The sequenced material came from sorted CD4+, CD8+, or CD8+CD57+ T cells (not recorded which) from PBMCs. This sequence originates from a human donor with aplastic anemia. Here the CDR3 reads CASSLAETRSTDTQYF. DNA of the CDR3: TGTGCCAGCAGCTTGGCCGAGACTAGAAGCACAGATACGCAGTATTTT.